This T cell receptor (beta chain) was captured in a study of shared clonotypes between healthy human individuals. Study-wide context: CD4 naive and memory got three plates each, CD8 naive two, CD8 memory one.

Deletions cut 4 bases from V and 5 bases from J, with 18 bases between. Germline assignment: CDR1 SGHTS and CDR2 YDEGEE. The CDR3 runs to 15 residues. There are a few counts of this clone. This table comes from immunoSEQ multiplex PCR, and its TCRdb copy is limited to in-frame clones, with some not included. This repertoire shows around 1.1 million clones, about 72% found once; its top ten account for roughly 0.9%. This sequence was found in a man between 18 and 29 years old in good health. Some clones in this sample may be carry-over from other donors' samples. V is TRBV5-8 and J is TRBJ2-5; either TRBD1 or TRBD2 may fit D (8 bases each). Sequencing used memory CD4+ T cells from PBMCs. As to subset: CD45RA-negative fraction. CDR3 in DNA: TGTGCCAGCAGCACCGGACAGGGACTAGGGGAGACCCAGTACTTC. It yields the protein CASSTGQGLGETQYF.